These 13 T cell receptor beta chains were all obtained from the same sample, sequenced in a study of CD8 T cells in ankylosing spondylitis. Notes on the study in general: Characteristic of ankylosing spondylitis blood, it appeared, was a TCR beta motif comprising several highly homologous variants.

The antigens of these receptors remain unknown. MiXCR, run by TCRdb on the 5' RACE reads, gives a single entry per CDR3 protein. The sample has 800,000 to 900,000 distinct CDR3 sequences, approximately 10% seen once. The sequenced material came from blood, either unsorted or a sorted T cell fraction (not recorded which). All receptors derive from a male donor with ankylosing spondylitis.

This clonotype was observed a few times. The V call is TRBV28, the J call TRBJ2-1; 13 bases match TRBD2. V lost 5 bases, J lost 0 bases, and 7 bases stayed unmatched. CDR1 and CDR2 (germline): MDHEN, SYDVKM. The CDR3 extends over 18 amino acids. The CDR3 DNA is TGTGCCAGCAGTACCCCGACTAGCGGGAGGAGCTCCTACAATGAGCAGTTCTTC. Protein sequence: CASSTPTSGRSSYNEQFF.

The chain employs TRBV12-3 or TRBV12-4 and TRBJ2-1, with 7 positions matching TRBD2. Germline trimming cut 0 bases from V and 8 bases from J; bases unmatched to any gene: 7. This CDR3 region has 15 residues. CDR3 nucleotide sequence: TGTGCCAGCAGTTTAGCGGGAGGGCCAAGTTATGAGCAGTTCTTC. It is translated as CASSLAGGPSYEQFF.

Ten or more counts support this clonotype. V usage is TRBV7-2 and J usage is TRBJ1-2; no clear D gene. The CDR3 is 12 residues long. Trimming cost V 5 bases and J 4 bases, with 8 bases left between them. Germline values: CDR1 SGHTA, CDR2 FQGNSA. The CDR3 DNA is TGTGCCAGCAGCGCACTCGGCTATGGCTACACCTTC. This gives the protein CASSALGYGYTF.

The chain combines TRBV24-1 with TRBJ2-2, with a weak D call TRBD1 (6 bases). Germline loops: CDR1 KGHDR, CDR2 SFDVKD. The CDR3 extends over 14 amino acids. The V end lost 0 bases, the J end lost 5 bases, and 6 bases lay between the germline ends. CDR3 sequence: CATSDLRGTGELFF. CDR3 DNA sequence: TGTGCCACCAGTGATTTGAGGGGGACCGGGGAGCTGTTTTTT.

This clonotype has only a few counts. The chain joins TRBV29-1 to TRBJ1-1; TRBD1 might be the D (6 bases). Trimming pared 4 bases from V and 10 bases from J, leaving 13 bases between. The CDR3 is 11 amino acids. Germline V gene data show CDR1 as SQVTM and CDR2 as ANQGSEA. In nucleotides, the CDR3 is TGCAGCGTTGGTAACAGGGCGGTAGCTTTCTTT. As protein: CSVGNRAVAFF. The whole variable domain, remainder taken from reference TRBV29-1 and TRBJ1-1, is SAVISQKPSRDICQRGTSLTIQCQVDSQVTMMFWYRQQPGQSLTLIATANQGSEATYESGFVIDKFPISRPNLTFSTLTVSNMSPEDSSIYLCSVGNRAVAFFGQGTRLTVV.

The genes are TRBV12-3 or TRBV12-4 and TRBJ2-1; 7 positions match TRBD2. This CDR3 comprises 16 residues. J lost 4 bases, V lost 0 bases, and 6 bases had no gene match. The CDR3 DNA reads TGTGCCAGCAGTTTAGCAGCGGGGTCCCCGTACAATGAGCAGTTCTTC. The encoded protein is CASSLAAGSPYNEQFF.

The chain carries TRBV5-1 and TRBJ2-4, with 12 nucleotides matching TRBD1. In germline, CDR1 is SGHRS, CDR2 YFSETQ. The CDR3 runs to 19 residues. The trim removed 7 bases at V and 0 bases at J, leaving 14 bases unmatched. Written as DNA, the CDR3 is TGCGCCAGCTCCCACCCCGGGACAGGGGGCTTCCTAGCCAAAAACATTCAGTACTTC. It codes for CASSHPGTGGFLAKNIQYF.

The chain couples TRBV7-9 to TRBJ1-4; D is possibly TRBD1 (5 bases). Per the germline V gene, CDR1 is SEHNR and CDR2 is FQNEAQ (reference sequence). V was trimmed by 1 base and J by 5 bases, leaving 11 bases between them. The CDR3 is 15 residues long. The CDR3: CASSLVRDGNEKLFF. CDR3 sequence (DNA): TGTGCCAGCAGCTTAGTCCGGGACGGCAATGAAAAACTGTTTTTT.

V gene TRBV4-1 combines with J gene TRBJ1-1; TRBD1 aligns across 9 bases. Germline CDR1 reads MGHRA; CDR2 reads YSYEKL. The CDR3 is 17 residues long. The V gene end was trimmed by 2 bases and the J gene end by 4 bases; junction bases not matched to a gene: 11. The CDR3 loop is CASSQPPGQGIGTEAFF. The CDR3 DNA is TGCGCCAGCAGCCAACCTCCGGGACAGGGAATAGGCACTGAAGCTTTCTTT.

DNA of the CDR3: TGTGCCATCAGTGGGGGGACAGGTGACAACCAAGAGACCCAGTACTTC. Translation gives CAISGGTGDNQETQYF. This chain joins TRBV10-3 and TRBJ2-5; TRBD1 matches at 8 bases. J was trimmed by 0 bases and V by 4 bases; bases with no gene match: 7. The CDR3 extends over 16 amino acids. Germline CDR1 ENHRY, CDR2 SYGVKD.

This clonotype showed up just a few times. The CDR3 DNA is TGCAGTGCTACCGGGACTAGCGGGTCAGGAGATACGCAGTATTTT. It specifies CSATGTSGSGDTQYF. The rearrangement uses TRBV20-1 and TRBJ2-3, with 12 positions matching TRBD2. Germline V gene sequence: CDR1 DFQATT, CDR2 SNEGSKA (reference sequence). The CDR3 contains 15 residues. V lost 4 bases and J lost 5; bases outside the gene matches: 7.

The CDR3 protein is CASSLASTPRGYTF. The CDR3, as DNA: TGTGCCAGCAGCTTAGCGAGTACCCCGAGGGGCTACACCTTC. V gene TRBV7-9 combines with J gene TRBJ1-2; D is unclear. V lost 0 bases, J lost 8 bases, and 13 bases lay in between. Germline CDR1 reads SEHNR; CDR2 reads FQNEAQ (reference sequence). The CDR3 totals 14 residues.

In its sample, this clonotype was seen a few times. The V call is TRBV28, the J call TRBJ2-1, with D maybe TRBD1 (6 bases). The germline V and J ends were trimmed by 5 bases and 4 bases, with 12 bases remaining between them. CDR3 length equals 14 residues. Per germline, CDR1 MDHEN and CDR2 SYDVKM. For the CDR3, the DNA is TGTGCCAGCAGTCGGGACATACGTTACAATGAGCAGTTCTTC. Protein product: CASSRDIRYNEQFF.